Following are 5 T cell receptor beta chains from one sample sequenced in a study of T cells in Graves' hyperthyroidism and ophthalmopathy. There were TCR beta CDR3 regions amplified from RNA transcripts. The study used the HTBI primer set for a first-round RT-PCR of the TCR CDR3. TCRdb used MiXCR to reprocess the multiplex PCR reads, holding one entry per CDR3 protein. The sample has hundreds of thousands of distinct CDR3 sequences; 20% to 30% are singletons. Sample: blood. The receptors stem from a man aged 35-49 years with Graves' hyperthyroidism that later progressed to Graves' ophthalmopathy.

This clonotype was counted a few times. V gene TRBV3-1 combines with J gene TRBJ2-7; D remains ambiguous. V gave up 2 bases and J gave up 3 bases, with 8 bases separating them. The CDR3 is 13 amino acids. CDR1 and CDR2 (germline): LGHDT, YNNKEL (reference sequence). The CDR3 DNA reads TGTGCCAGCAGCCAACAAAAGGGCTACGAGCAGTACTTC. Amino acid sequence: CASSQQKGYEQYF.

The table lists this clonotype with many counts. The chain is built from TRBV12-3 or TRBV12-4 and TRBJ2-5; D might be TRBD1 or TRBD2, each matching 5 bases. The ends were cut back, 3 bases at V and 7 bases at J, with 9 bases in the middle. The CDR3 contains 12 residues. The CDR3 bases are TGTGCCAGCAGTTTCTTTGGGGGGACCCAGTACTTC. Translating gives CASSFFGGTQYF.

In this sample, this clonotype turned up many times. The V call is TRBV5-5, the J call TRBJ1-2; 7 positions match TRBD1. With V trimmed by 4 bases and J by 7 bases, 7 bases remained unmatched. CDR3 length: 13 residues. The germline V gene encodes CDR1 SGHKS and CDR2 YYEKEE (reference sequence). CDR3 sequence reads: CASSKDRSSGYTF. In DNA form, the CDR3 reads TGTGCCAGCAGCAAGGACAGGTCAAGTGGCTACACCTTC.

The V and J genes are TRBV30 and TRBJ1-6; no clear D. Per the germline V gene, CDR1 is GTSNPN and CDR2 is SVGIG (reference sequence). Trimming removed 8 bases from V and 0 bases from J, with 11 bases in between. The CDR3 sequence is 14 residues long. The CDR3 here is CAGSRRSYNSPLHF. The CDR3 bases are TGTGCCGGCTCCCGACGCTCCTATAATTCACCCCTCCACTTT.

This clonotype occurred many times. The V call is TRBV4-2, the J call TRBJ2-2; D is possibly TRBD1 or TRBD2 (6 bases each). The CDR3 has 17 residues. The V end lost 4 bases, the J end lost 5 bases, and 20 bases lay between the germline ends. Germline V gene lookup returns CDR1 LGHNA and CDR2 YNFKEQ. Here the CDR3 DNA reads TGTGCCAGCAGCCCGTTTGGAGGGGGAGCGTATACCGGGGAGCTGTTTTTT. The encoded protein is CASSPFGGGAYTGELFF.